Detailed here is one TCR beta chain. The V and J ends lost 3 bases and 2 bases respectively, with 19 bases between them. Germline V CDR1 and CDR2: LNHDA, SQIVND (reference sequence). The CDR3 contains 17 residues. With a J-beta primer mix and a sample-barcoded 5' primer, a second PCR ran about 7 to 12 cycles. From the 5' RACE reads, TCRdb called clonotypes with MiXCR, one entry per CDR3 protein. The repertoire holds about 900,000 distinct CDR3 sequences, with 60% to 80% as singletons. This sample was included in a study of blood T cells in healthy people across ages. The sequenced sample was blood. The chain couples TRBV19 to TRBJ1-2; D uncertain. The sequence derives from a man aged 25 to 40 in good health. CDR3: CASSIQPRNPGNYGYTF. In DNA form, the CDR3 reads TGTGCCAGTAGTATTCAACCTCGAAATCCCGGAAACTATGGCTACACCTTC.